These T cell receptor beta chains were read from a single sample in a study of T cell responses to AZD1222 COVID-19 vaccine. The data were produced by immunoSEQ multiplex PCR, yet TCRdb's version contains in-frame clones alone and is incomplete. The data hold 200,000 or so clones, with 93% observed a single time. Sequences were derived from peripheral blood, sampled 28 days after the second AZD1222 dose. The receptor set was obtained from an adult who received the AZD1222 COVID-19 vaccine. CDR3s include the opening cysteine and the closing phenylalanine or tryptophan. D genes are given only for firm matches. Where a row states a size, it is once, few, many or the class of an expanded clone; other rows omit it.

TRBV7-9	TRBJ1-1	NA	few	CASSLYEASNTEAFF	TGTGCCAGCAGCTTATATGAGGCCTCGAACACTGAAGCTTTCTTT
TRBV29-1	TRBJ1-1	NA	NA	CSVGGGPANTEAFF	TGCAGCGTTGGGGGCGGGCCCGCGAACACTGAAGCTTTCTTT
TRBV19	TRBJ2-1	NA	NA	CASSPAGQISYNEQFF	TGTGCCAGTAGTCCGGCCGGACAGATCTCATACAATGAGCAGTTCTTC
TRBV4-2	TRBJ1-5	NA	NA	CASSQRGAGDQPQHF	TGTGCCAGCAGCCAAAGGGGAGCCGGGGATCAGCCCCAGCATTTT
TRBV5-1	TRBJ1-1	NA	NA	CASGQENTEAFF	TGCGCCAGCGGCCAGGAGAACACTGAAGCTTTCTTT
TRBV5-6	TRBJ1-5	TRBD1	NA	CASSSGQVSQPQHF	TGTGCCAGCAGCTCTGGACAGGTTAGTCAGCCCCAGCATTTT
TRBV27	TRBJ2-5	NA	NA	CASSLRGLGRETQYF	TGTGCCAGCAGCCTGCGCGGGCTAGGGAGAGAGACCCAGTACTTC
TRBV2	TRBJ1-2	NA	NA	CASRSRNYGYTF	TGTGCCAGCAGATCACGGAACTATGGCTACACCTTC
TRBV7-9	TRBJ2-6	TRBD2	NA	CASSPRGAEANVLTF	TGTGCCAGCAGCCCGCGGGGGGCAGAGGCCAACGTCCTGACTTTC
TRBV9	TRBJ1-2	NA	NA	CASSLGHRGFGSGYTF	TGTGCCAGCTCGTTGGGACATCGCGGATTTGGTTCGGGCTACACCTTC
TRBV3-1/TRBV3-2	TRBJ2-4	TRBD2	NA	CASRGEGWDIQYF	TGTGCCAGCAGGGGGGAGGGTTGGGACATTCAGTACTTC
TRBV7-8	TRBJ2-7	TRBD2	NA	CASSPLAGNSYEQYF	TGTGCCAGCAGTCCTTTAGCGGGGAATTCCTACGAGCAGTACTTC
TRBV6-5	TRBJ2-5	NA	NA	CASSYSTQETQYF	TGTGCCAGCAGTTACTCGACACAAGAGACCCAGTACTTC
TRBV7-9	TRBJ2-1	NA	NA	CASSLVWQQGDEQFF	TGTGCCAGCAGCTTAGTTTGGCAACAGGGAGATGAGCAGTTCTTC
TRBV28	TRBJ2-7	TRBD1	NA	CASSFRQGLNEQYF	TGTGCCAGCAGTTTTAGACAGGGGTTGAACGAGCAGTACTTC
TRBV27	TRBJ2-5	NA	NA	CASTARPLAGETQYF	TGTGCCAGCACCGCGAGACCGCTAGCAGGAGAGACCCAGTACTTC
TRBV19	TRBJ1-1	NA	NA	CASSALGSPMNTEAFF	TGTGCCAGTTCTGCCCTGGGGAGTCCCATGAACACTGAAGCTTTCTTT
TRBV3-1/TRBV3-2	TRBJ1-1	TRBD1	NA	CASSQEGQRNTEAFF	TGTGCCAGCAGCCAAGAGGGACAGCGAAACACTGAAGCTTTCTTT
TRBV2	TRBJ2-1	NA	NA	CASQFDTAANEQFF	TGTGCCTCCCAATTCGACACAGCAGCCAATGAGCAGTTCTTC
TRBV18	TRBJ2-1	NA	NA	CASSLKGLRSSNEQFF	TGTGCCAGCTCTCTCAAAGGACTCCGATCATCAAATGAGCAGTTCTTC
TRBV19	TRBJ1-2	TRBD1	NA	CASSWDRGRGLGYTF	TGTGCCAGTAGTTGGGACAGGGGGCGCGGTCTTGGCTACACCTTC
TRBV19	TRBJ1-2	NA	once	CASSIEGPAGPYGYTF	TGTGCCAGTAGTATCGAAGGACCAGCGGGACCTTATGGCTACACCTTC
TRBV5-4	TRBJ2-7	TRBD1	NA	CASSLAQGQSEQYF	TGTGCCAGCAGCTTGGCCCAGGGACAGAGCGAGCAGTACTTC
TRBV7-9	TRBJ2-2	TRBD2	NA	CASSLGGGDTGELFF	TGTGCCAGCAGCTTAGGCGGGGGAGACACCGGGGAGCTGTTTTTT
TRBV6-5	TRBJ1-4	NA	NA	CASSPSPTNEKLFF	TGTGCCAGCAGCCCGAGTCCAACTAATGAAAAACTGTTTTTT
TRBV7-3	TRBJ1-1	TRBD1	NA	CASSEQGAGEAFF	TGTGCCAGCAGCGAACAGGGGGCAGGTGAAGCTTTCTTT
TRBV3-1/TRBV3-2	TRBJ2-7	NA	NA	CASSQLAQYEHSYEQYF	TGTGCCAGCAGCCAACTAGCCCAATACGAACACTCCTACGAGCAGTACTTC
TRBV2	TRBJ1-5	NA	NA	CASSGDGNQPQHF	TGTGCCAGCAGCGGAGACGGGAATCAGCCCCAGCATTTT
TRBV7-9	TRBJ2-7	NA	NA	CASSLQGRAGLYEQYF	TGTGCCAGCAGCTTGCAGGGGCGAGCGGGGCTGTACGAGCAGTACTTC
TRBV5-4	TRBJ1-2	NA	NA	CASSLERFGYTF	TGTGCCAGCAGCTTGGAGAGATTTGGCTACACCTTC
TRBV5-1	TRBJ1-1	NA	NA	CASRTGHMNTEAFF	TGCGCCAGCAGGACGGGACACATGAACACTGAAGCTTTCTTT
TRBV3-1/TRBV3-2	TRBJ1-2	NA	NA	CASGTQVDYGYTF	TGTGCCAGCGGGACACAGGTTGACTATGGCTACACCTTC
TRBV4-3	TRBJ2-7	TRBD1	NA	CASSQGGTGVREQYF	TGCGCCAGCAGCCAAGGTGGGACAGGGGTCCGTGAGCAGTACTTC
TRBV5-6	TRBJ2-7	NA	NA	CASSLADVSYEQYF	TGTGCCAGCAGCTTGGCGGACGTTAGTTACGAGCAGTACTTC
TRBV29-1	TRBJ1-1	NA	NA	CSVEGTFKAFF	TGCAGCGTTGAAGGGACGTTCAAAGCTTTCTTT
TRBV7-2	TRBJ1-1	TRBD1	NA	CASSSGTGFRTEAFF	TGTGCCAGCAGCTCCGGGACAGGGTTTCGAACTGAAGCTTTCTTT
TRBV27	TRBJ2-7	NA	once	CASRPEGLLSYEQYF	TGTGCCAGCAGGCCTGAGGGGTTACTATCCTACGAGCAGTACTTC
TRBV6-2/TRBV6-3	TRBJ1-2	NA	NA	CASSYPRAYGYTF	TGTGCCAGCAGTTACCCCAGGGCCTATGGCTACACCTTC
TRBV6-5	TRBJ1-2	TRBD1	NA	CASSPQGQMGGYTF	TGTGCCAGCAGTCCCCAGGGACAGATGGGCGGCTACACCTTC
TRBV2	TRBJ2-1	NA	NA	CASSDTHDNEQFF	TGTGCCAGCAGTGATACTCATGACAATGAGCAGTTCTTC
TRBV30	TRBJ1-2	NA	once	CAWRGGLYGGYGYTF	TGTGCCTGGAGGGGCGGCCTCTACGGCGGCTATGGCTACACCTTC